This T cell receptor beta chain was recorded in a study of identical twins. Study observations and caveats: Not following the same donors, the study drew its conclusions from cross-sectional statistical analysis. Abundant beta clonotypes from cord blood had fewer insertions, unlike memory repertoires, which showed none. Invariant T cells like MAIT and iNKT could partly confound the zero-insertion analyses.

Each CDR3 protein gets one entry after TCRdb re-called the 5' RACE reads with MiXCR. The profile shows around 680,000 distinct CDR3 sequences, over 8.5% of them singletons. Only a few counts were recorded for this clonotype. Its target is not known. V lost 2 bases to trimming and J lost 6 bases; unmatched junction nucleotides: 10. Per germline, CDR1 LGHNA and CDR2 YSLEER. The CDR3 has 16 amino acids. A further study also used this sample, focusing on yellow fever vaccine responses in identical twins.

The sequence was obtained from a woman aged 18-30 years in good health. V and J are TRBV4-3 and TRBJ2-3, with 8 nucleotides matching TRBD1. The sequencing input was PBMCs. The CDR3, as DNA: TGCGCCAGCAGCCAATTTTCAGGACAGGGTGGGGATACGCAGTATTTT. Translation: CASSQFSGQGGDTQYF.